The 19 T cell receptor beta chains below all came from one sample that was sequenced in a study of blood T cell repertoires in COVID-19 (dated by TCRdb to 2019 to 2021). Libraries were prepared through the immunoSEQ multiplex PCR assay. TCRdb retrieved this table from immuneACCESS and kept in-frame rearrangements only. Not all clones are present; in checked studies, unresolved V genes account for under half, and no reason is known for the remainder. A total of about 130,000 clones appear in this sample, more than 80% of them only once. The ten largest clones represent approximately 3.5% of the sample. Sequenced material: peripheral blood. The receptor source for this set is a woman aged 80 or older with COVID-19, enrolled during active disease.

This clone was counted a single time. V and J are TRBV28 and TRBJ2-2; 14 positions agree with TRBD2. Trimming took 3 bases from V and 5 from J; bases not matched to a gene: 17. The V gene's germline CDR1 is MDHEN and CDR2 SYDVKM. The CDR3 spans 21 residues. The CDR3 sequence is CASSFYALKGTSGRLTGELFF. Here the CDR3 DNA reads TGTGCCAGCAGTTTTTATGCGCTGAAAGGGACTAGCGGGAGATTAACCGGGGAGCTGTTTTTT.

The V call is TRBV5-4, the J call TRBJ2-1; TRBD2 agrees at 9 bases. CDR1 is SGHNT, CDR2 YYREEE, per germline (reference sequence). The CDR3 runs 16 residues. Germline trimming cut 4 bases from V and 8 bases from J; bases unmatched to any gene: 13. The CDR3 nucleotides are TGTGCCAGCAGCCACGAGTTAGCGGGAGTAATCGATGAGCAGTTCTTC. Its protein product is CASSHELAGVIDEQFF.

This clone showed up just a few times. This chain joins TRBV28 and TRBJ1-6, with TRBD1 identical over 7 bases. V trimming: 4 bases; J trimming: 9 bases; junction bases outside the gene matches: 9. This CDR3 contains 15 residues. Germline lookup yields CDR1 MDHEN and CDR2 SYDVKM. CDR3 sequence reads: CASSSLTGAVSPLHF. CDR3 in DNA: TGTGCCAGCAGTTCCCTCACAGGGGCAGTTTCACCCCTCCACTTT. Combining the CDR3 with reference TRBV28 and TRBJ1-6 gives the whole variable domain DVKVTQSSRYLVKRTGEKVFLECVQDMDHENMFWYRQDPGLGLRLIYFSYDVKMKEKGDIPEGYSVSREKKERFSLILESASTNQTSMYLCASSSLTGAVSPLHFGNGTRLTVT.

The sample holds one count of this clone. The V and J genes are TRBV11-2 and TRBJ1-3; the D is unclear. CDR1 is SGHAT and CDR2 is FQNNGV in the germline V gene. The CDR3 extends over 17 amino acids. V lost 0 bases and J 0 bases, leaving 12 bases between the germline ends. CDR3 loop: CASSLDPGIDSGNTIYF. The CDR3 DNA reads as TGTGCCAGCAGCTTAGACCCGGGTATAGACTCTGGAAACACCATATATTTT.

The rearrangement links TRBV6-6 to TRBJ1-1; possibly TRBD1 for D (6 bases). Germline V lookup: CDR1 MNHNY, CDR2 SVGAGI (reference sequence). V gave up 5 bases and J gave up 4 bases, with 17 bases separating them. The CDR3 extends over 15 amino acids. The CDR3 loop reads CASSQRQALSTEAFF. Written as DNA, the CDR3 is TGTGCCAGCAGTCAACGACAGGCGCTGAGCACTGAAGCTTTCTTT.

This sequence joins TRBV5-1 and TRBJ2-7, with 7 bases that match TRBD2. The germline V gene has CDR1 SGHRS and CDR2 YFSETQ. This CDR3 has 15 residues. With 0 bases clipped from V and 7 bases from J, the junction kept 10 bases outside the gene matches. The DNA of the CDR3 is TGCGCCAGCAGCTTGGGTCTAGCGGACTACGCTGAGCAGTACTTC. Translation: CASSLGLADYAEQYF.

The CDR3, as DNA: TGTGCCAGCAGTTGGACCGGGACAGGGGGGGAGCAGTACTTC. Its protein is CASSWTGTGGEQYF. The genes are TRBV28 and TRBJ2-7, with 11 positions matching TRBD1. The germline V gene has CDR1 MDHEN and CDR2 SYDVKM. The V gene end was trimmed by 4 bases and the J gene end by 7 bases; junction bases not matched to a gene: 6. CDR3 length: 14 residues.

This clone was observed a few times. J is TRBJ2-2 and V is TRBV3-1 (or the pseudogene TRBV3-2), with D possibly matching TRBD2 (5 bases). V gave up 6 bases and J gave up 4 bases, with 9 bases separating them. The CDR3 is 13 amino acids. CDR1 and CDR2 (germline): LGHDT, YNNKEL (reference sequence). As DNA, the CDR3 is TGTGCCAGCAGGGGTAGCGTCACCGGGGAGCTGTTTTTT. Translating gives CASRGSVTGELFF.

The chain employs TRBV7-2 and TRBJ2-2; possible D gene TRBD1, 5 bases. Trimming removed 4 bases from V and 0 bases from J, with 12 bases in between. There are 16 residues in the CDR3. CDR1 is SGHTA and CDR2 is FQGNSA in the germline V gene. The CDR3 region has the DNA TGTGCCAGCAGCTCCTTCCCCAGGGCGAACACCGGGGAGCTGTTTTTT. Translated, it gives CASSSFPRANTGELFF.

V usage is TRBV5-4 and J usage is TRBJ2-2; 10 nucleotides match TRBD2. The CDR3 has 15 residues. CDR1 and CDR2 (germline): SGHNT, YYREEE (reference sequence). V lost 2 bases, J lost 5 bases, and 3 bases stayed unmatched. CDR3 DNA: TGTGCCAGCAGCTTAGAGCGGGAGGGAACCGGGGAGCTGTTTTTT. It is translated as CASSLEREGTGELFF.

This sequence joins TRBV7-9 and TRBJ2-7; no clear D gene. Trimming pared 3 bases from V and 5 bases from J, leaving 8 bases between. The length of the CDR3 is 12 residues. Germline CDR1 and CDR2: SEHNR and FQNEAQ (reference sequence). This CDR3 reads CASSFNMNEQYF. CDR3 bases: TGTGCCAGCAGCTTTAACATGAACGAGCAGTACTTC.

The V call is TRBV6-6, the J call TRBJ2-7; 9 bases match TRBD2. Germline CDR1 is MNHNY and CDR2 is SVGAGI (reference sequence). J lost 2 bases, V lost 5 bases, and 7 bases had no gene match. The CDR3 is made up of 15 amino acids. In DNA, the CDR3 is TGTGCCAGCAGTGACCCTAGCGGGATTCCCTACGAGCAGTACTTC. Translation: CASSDPSGIPYEQYF.

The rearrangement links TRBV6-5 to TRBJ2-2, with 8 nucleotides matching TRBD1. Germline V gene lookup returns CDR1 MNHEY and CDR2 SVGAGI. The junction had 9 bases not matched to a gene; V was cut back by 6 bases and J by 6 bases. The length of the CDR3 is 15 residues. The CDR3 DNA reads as TGTGCCAGCAGCCCCTGGACAGGGCGGGCCGGGGAGCTGTTTTTT. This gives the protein CASSPWTGRAGELFF.

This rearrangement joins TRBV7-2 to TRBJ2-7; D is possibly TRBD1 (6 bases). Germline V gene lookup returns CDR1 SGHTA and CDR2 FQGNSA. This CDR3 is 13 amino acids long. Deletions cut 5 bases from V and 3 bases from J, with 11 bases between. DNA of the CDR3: TGTGCCAGCAGCAACAGGGTCCGCTACGAGCAGTACTTC. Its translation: CASSNRVRYEQYF.

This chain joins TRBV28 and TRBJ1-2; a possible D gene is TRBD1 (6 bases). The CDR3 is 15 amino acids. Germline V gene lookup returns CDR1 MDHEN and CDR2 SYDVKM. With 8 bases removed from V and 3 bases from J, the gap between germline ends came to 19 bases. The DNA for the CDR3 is TGTGCCAGCCAAAGCCCCGGGGGGCGATACTATGGCTACACCTTC. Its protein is CASQSPGGRYYGYTF.

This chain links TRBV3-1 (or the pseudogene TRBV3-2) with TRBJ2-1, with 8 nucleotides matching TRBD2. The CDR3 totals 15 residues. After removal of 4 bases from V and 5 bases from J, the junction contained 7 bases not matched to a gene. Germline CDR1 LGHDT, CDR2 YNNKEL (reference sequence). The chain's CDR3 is CASSLASGGDNEQFF. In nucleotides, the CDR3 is TGTGCCAGCAGCCTCGCGAGCGGGGGAGACAATGAGCAGTTCTTC.

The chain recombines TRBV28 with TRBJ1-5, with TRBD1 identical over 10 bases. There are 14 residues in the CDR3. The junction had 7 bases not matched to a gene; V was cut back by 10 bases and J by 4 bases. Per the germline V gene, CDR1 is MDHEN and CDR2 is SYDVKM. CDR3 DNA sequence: TGTGCCACCAAGGCGGGACAGGGGAATCAGCCCCAGCATTTT. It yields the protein CATKAGQGNQPQHF. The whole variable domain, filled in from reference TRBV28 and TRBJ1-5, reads DVKVTQSSRYLVKRTGEKVFLECVQDMDHENMFWYRQDPGLGLRLIYFSYDVKMKEKGDIPEGYSVSREKKERFSLILESASTNQTSMYLCATKAGQGNQPQHFGDGTRLSIL.

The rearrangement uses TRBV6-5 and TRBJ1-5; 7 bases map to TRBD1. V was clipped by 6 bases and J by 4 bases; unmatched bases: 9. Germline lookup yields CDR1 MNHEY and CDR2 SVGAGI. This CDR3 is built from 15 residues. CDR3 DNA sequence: TGTGCCAGCAGCCCACGAGGGGGCCTAAATCAGCCCCAGCATTTT. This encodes CASSPRGGLNQPQHF.

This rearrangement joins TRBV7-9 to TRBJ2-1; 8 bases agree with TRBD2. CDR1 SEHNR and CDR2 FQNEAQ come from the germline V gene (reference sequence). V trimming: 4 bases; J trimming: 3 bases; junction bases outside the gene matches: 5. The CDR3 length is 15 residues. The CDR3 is CASSSWRGDYNEQFF. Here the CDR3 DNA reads TGTGCCAGCAGCTCCTGGCGGGGGGACTACAATGAGCAGTTCTTC.